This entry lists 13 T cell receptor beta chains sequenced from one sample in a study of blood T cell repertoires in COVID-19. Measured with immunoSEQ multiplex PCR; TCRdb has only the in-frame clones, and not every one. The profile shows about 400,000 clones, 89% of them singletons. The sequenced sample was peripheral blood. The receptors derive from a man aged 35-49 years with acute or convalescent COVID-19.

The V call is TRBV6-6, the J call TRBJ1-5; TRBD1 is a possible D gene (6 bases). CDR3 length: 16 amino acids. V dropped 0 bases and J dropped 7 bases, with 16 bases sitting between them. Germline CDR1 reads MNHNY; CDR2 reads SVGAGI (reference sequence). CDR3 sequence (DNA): TGTGCCAGCAGTTACTCCCCCCCCTTAAGGGGGCAGCCCCAGCATTTT. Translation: CASSYSPPLRGQPQHF.

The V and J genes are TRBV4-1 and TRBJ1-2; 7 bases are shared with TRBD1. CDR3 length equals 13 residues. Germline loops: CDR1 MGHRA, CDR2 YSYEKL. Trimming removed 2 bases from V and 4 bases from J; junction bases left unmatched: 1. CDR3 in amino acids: CASSQPGGYGYTF. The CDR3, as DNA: TGCGCCAGCAGCCAACCAGGGGGCTATGGCTACACCTTC.

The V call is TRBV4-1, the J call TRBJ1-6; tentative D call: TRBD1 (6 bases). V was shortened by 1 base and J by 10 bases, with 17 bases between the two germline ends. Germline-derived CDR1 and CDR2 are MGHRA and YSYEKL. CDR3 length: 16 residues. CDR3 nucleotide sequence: TGCGCCAGCAGCCAAGCAGGGGCGCAGGTTTGGTCACCCCTCCACTTT. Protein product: CASSQAGAQVWSPLHF.

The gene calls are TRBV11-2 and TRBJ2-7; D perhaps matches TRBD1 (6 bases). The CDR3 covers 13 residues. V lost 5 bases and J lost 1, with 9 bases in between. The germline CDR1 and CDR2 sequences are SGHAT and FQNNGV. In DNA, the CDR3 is TGTGCCAGCAGCATCGGACAGTCCTACGAGCAGTACTTC. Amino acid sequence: CASSIGQSYEQYF.

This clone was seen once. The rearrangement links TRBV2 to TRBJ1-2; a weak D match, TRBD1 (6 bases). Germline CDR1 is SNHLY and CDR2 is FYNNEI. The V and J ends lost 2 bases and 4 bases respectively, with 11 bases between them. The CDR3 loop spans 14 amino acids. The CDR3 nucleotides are TGTGCCAGCAGTGAACAGGGGTGGGTCTATGGCTACACCTTC. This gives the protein CASSEQGWVYGYTF.

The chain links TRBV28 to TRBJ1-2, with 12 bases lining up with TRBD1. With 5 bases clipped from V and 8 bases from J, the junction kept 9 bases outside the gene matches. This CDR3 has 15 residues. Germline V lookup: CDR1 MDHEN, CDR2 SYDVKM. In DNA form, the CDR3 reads TGTGCCAGCAGTGCCTGGGACAGGGGGCTAGTCGGCTACACCTTC. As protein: CASSAWDRGLVGYTF.

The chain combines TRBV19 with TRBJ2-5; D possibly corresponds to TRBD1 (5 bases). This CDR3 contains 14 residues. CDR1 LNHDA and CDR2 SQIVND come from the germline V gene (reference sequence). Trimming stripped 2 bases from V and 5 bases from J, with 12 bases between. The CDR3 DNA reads TGTGCCAGTAGTATAACCCCAGGGATGGAGACCCAGTACTTC. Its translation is CASSITPGMETQYF.

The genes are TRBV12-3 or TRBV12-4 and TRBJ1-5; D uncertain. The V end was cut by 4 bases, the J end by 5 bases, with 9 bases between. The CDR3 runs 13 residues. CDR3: CASSYGDDQPQHF. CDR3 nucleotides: TGTGCCAGCAGTTATGGAGACGATCAGCCCCAGCATTTT.

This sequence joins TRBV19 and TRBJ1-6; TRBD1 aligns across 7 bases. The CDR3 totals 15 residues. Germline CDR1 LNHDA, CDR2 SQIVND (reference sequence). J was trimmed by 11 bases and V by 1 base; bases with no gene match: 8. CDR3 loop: CASSIGDRSKTPLHF. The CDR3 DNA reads TGTGCCAGTAGTATAGGGGACAGAAGTAAGACACCCCTCCACTTT.

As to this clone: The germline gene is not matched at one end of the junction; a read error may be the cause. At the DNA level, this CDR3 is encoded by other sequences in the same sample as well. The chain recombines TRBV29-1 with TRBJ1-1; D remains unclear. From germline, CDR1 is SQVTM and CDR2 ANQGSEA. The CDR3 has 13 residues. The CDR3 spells CSVVRGGGTEAFF. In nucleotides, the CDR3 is TGCAGCGTTGTACGGGGAGGCGGTACTGAGGCTTTCTTT.

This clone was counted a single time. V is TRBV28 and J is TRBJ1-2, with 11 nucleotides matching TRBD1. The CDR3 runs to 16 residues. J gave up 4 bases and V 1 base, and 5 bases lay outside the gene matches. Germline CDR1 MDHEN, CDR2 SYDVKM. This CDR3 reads CASSLLGQGVPYGYTF. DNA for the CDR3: TGTGCCAGCAGTTTATTGGGACAGGGGGTACCCTATGGCTACACCTTC.

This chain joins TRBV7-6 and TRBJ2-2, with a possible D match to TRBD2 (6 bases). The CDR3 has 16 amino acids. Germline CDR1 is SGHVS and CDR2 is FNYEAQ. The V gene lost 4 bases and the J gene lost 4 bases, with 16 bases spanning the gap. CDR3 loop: CASSWGLLGSTGELFF. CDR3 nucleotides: TGTGCCAGCAGCTGGGGACTCCTGGGAAGCACCGGGGAGCTGTTTTTT.

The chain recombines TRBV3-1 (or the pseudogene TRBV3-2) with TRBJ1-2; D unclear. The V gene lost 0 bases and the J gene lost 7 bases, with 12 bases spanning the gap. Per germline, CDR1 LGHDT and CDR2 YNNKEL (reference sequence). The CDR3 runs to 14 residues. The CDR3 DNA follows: TGTGCCAGCAGCCAAGATCTGTCAGTAAGTGGCTACACCTTC. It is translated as CASSQDLSVSGYTF.